This T cell receptor beta chain appears in the sequencing data of a study of blood T cell repertoires in COVID-19. Study-wide background: COVID-19 samples collected from the United States, Italy and Spain covered acute and convalescent phases. From T cells, B-cell-depleted T cells, or PBMCs came the material, which was cDNA or gDNA.

This clone was seen just once. Only in-frame clones appear in the TCRdb table, and some are missing; sequencing was by immunoSEQ multiplex PCR. The data show some 140,000 clones, approximately 84% seen once. Germline values: CDR1 SGHNT, CDR2 YYREEE (reference sequence). This CDR3 has 18 amino acids. J lost 4 bases, V lost 4 bases, and 16 bases had no gene match. The rearrangement joins TRBV5-4 to TRBJ2-1, with 8 bases fitting TRBD1. This TCR was sampled from a human donor in a cohort sampled during active COVID-19. Sequencing input: peripheral blood. CDR3 loop: CASSPGLAGQGLYNEQFF. The CDR3 DNA sequence: TGTGCCAGCAGCCCGGGATTAGCAGGACAGGGTCTTTACAATGAGCAGTTCTTC.